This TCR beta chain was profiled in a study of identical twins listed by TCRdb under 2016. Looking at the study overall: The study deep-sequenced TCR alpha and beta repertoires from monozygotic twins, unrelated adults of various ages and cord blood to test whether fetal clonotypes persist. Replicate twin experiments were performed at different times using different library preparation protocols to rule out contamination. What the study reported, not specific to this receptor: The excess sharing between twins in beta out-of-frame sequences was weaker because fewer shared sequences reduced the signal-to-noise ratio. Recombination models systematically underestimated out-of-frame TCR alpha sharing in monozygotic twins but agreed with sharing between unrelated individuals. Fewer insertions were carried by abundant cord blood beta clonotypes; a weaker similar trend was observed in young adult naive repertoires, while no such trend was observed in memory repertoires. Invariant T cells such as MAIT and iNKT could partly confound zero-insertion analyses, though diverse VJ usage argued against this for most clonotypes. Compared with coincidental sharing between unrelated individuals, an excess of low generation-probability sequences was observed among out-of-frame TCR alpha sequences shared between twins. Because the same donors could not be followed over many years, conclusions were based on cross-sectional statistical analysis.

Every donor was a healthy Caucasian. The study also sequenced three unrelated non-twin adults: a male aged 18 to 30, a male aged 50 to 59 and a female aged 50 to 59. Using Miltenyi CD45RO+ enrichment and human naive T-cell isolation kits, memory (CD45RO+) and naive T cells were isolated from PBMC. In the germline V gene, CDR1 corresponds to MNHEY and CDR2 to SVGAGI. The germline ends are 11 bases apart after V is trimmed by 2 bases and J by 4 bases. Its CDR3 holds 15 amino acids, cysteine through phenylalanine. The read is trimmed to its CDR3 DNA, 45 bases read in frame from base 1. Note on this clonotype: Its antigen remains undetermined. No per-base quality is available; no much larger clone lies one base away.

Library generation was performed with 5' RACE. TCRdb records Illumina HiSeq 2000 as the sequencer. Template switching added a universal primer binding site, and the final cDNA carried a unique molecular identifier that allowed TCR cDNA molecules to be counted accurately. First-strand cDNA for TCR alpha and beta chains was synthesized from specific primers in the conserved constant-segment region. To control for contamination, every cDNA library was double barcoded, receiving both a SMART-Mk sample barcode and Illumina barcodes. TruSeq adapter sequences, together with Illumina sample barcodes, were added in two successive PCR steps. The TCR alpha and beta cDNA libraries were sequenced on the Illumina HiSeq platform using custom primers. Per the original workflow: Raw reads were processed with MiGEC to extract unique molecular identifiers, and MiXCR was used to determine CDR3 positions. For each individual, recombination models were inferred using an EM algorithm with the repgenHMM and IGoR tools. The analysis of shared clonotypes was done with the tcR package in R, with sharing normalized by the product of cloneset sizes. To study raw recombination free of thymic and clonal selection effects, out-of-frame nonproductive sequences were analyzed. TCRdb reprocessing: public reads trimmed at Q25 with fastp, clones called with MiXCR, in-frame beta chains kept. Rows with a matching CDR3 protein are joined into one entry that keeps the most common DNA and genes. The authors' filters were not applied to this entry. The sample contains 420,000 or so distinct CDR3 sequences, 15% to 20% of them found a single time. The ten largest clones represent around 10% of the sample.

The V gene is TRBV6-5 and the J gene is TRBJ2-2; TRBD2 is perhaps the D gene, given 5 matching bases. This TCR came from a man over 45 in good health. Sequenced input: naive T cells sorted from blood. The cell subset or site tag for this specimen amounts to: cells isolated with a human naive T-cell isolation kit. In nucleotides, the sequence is TGTGCCAGCAGTTACGGGGTCGGGGTCACCGGGGAGCTGTTTTTT. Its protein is CASSYGVGVTGELFF.